This T cell receptor (beta chain) was retrieved from a study of chemoradiotherapy in HPV16-positive cancers. Study-wide results and caveats: Candidate HPV-specific clones and E7-related TCR motifs grew in tumor during treatment.

Produced via immunoSEQ multiplex PCR; TCRdb's table is partial and in-frame only. The repertoire consists of 20,000 or so clones, with 70% to 90% occurring once and the leading ten covering less than 2.5%. Trimming shortened V by 8 bases and J by 0 bases, and 8 bases separated the two germline ends. Per the germline V gene, CDR1 is SGHTA and CDR2 is FQGNSA. CDR3 size: 13 residues. This clone showed up just a few times. The antigen is not known. The specimen comprised blood, sampled from a patient who underwent chemoradiotherapy. The chain links TRBV7-2 to TRBJ1-3; D gene uncertain. This TCR was recovered from a human donor with HPV-associated anogenital cancer. The CDR3 loop is CASGESSGNTIYF. In DNA form, the CDR3 reads TGTGCCAGCGGGGAATCCTCTGGAAACACCATATATTTT.